Below are 23 T cell receptor beta chains sequenced from a single sample in a study of resident and recirculating memory T cells in vitiligo. Clones were sequenced by immunoSEQ multiplex PCR, and TCRdb holds only the in-frame ones, with some missing. Of 60,000 to 80,000 clones in the sample, just over 90% are singletons; the top ten hold around 4.6%. Material: blood. All receptors come from a male donor with vitiligo.

The chain recombines TRBV6-5 with TRBJ2-3; tentatively, D is TRBD1 (6 bases). The CDR3 runs 13 residues. CDR1 and CDR2 from the germline V gene are MNHEY and SVGAGI. V lost 0 bases and J 7 bases, leaving 8 bases between the germline ends. CDR3 amino acids: CASSYSRGNTQYF. The CDR3 region has the DNA TGTGCCAGCAGTTACTCAAGGGGGAATACGCAGTATTTT.

The chain has TRBV9 and TRBJ2-3; D is unclear. Germline CDR1 is SGDLS and CDR2 is YYNGEE. The V and J ends lost 3 bases and 2 bases respectively, with 10 bases between them. The CDR3 spans 14 residues. The CDR3 sequence: CASSALHNTDTQYF. CDR3 bases: TGTGCCAGCAGCGCTCTTCACAACACAGATACGCAGTATTTT.

The J gene is TRBJ2-3, the V gene TRBV30; 10 nucleotides line up with TRBD1. Trimming removed 5 bases from V and 5 bases from J; junction bases left unmatched: 7. The CDR3 is made up of 14 amino acids. Germline V lookup: CDR1 GTSNPN, CDR2 SVGIG (reference sequence). The CDR3 protein is CAWATGGVEDTQYF. DNA for the CDR3: TGTGCCTGGGCGACAGGGGGCGTCGAAGATACGCAGTATTTT.

CDR3 loop: CASSELVGTGSHEQYF. The CDR3 nucleotides are TGTGCCAGCAGTGAACTTGTAGGGACAGGGAGTCACGAGCAGTACTTC. The chain is built from TRBV6-1 and TRBJ2-7, with 9 bases that match TRBD1. This CDR3 has 16 residues. Germline V gene sequence: CDR1 MNHNS, CDR2 SASEGT. Losses at the gene ends were 2 bases for V and 5 bases for J; bases not matched to a gene: 10.

The V call is TRBV29-1, the J call TRBJ2-5, with a tentative D call TRBD1 (6 bases). Germline CDR1 reads SQVTM; CDR2 reads ANQGSEA. This CDR3 is 15 amino acids long. Trimming left V 3 bases short and J 5 bases short, with 19 bases between. The CDR3 loop is CSVEVATGPRETQYF. In DNA form, the CDR3 reads TGCAGCGTTGAGGTTGCCACAGGGCCCAGGGAGACCCAGTACTTC. Complete variable domain (other parts from reference TRBV29-1 and TRBJ2-5): SAVISQKPSRDICQRGTSLTIQCQVDSQVTMMFWYRQQPGQSLTLIATANQGSEATYESGFVIDKFPISRPNLTFSTLTVSNMSPEDSSIYLCSVEVATGPRETQYFGPGTRLLVL.

The V call is TRBV27, the J call TRBJ1-1; the D is unclear. The germline V and J ends were trimmed by 4 bases and 10 bases, with 16 bases remaining between them. Looked up from germline, CDR1 is MNHEY and CDR2 is SMNVEV (reference sequence). This CDR3 spans 13 amino acids. The CDR3 spells CASSYLGGDVAFF. For the CDR3, the DNA is TGTGCCAGCAGTTACCTTGGTGGAGACGTAGCTTTCTTT.

This chain joins TRBV7-2 and TRBJ2-1; D is undetermined. Between the trimmed V and J ends, which lost 5 bases and 7 bases, there was a span of 12 bases. This CDR3 region has 13 residues. Germline CDR1 reads SGHTA; CDR2 reads FQGNSA. The CDR3 nucleotides are TGTGCCAGCAGCGCCCAGTGGCTTAATGAGCAGTTCTTC. Translating gives CASSAQWLNEQFF.

The V gene is TRBV2, the J gene TRBJ2-4, with D tentatively TRBD2 (5 bases). V lost 4 bases to trimming and J lost 0 bases, with 7 bases between them. Germline V gene sequence: CDR1 SNHLY, CDR2 FYNNEI. The CDR3 length is 14 residues. The CDR3 DNA sequence: TGTGCCAGCAGTGTCGGACTAGCCAAAAACATTCAGTACTTC. Its protein product is CASSVGLAKNIQYF.

The rearrangement joins TRBV2 to TRBJ1-1; no firm D call. This CDR3 is built from 13 residues. Germline V gives CDR1 SNHLY, CDR2 FYNNEI. Trimming removed 1 base from V and 1 base from J, with 4 bases in between. CDR3: CASSEEANTEAFF. In nucleotides, the CDR3 is TGTGCCAGCAGTGAAGAAGCGAACACTGAAGCTTTCTTT.

V and J are TRBV7-2 and TRBJ2-1, with 10 positions matching TRBD1. After removal of 5 bases from V and 5 bases from J, the junction contained 12 bases not matched to a gene. The CDR3 sequence is 17 residues long. CDR1 is SGHTA and CDR2 is FQGNSA in the germline V gene. The chain's CDR3 is CASSLRPRDRGNNEQFF. The CDR3 DNA reads as TGTGCCAGCAGCCTCCGCCCCCGGGACAGGGGAAACAATGAGCAGTTCTTC.

The chain carries TRBV6-5 and TRBJ2-3; a weak D match, TRBD2 (6 bases). CDR1 is MNHEY, CDR2 SVGAGI, per germline. V lost 5 bases, J lost 5 bases, and 8 bases lay in between. CDR3 size: 12 residues. The CDR3 nucleotides are TGTGCCAGCAGTACTAGCCGAGATACGCAGTATTTT. It codes for CASSTSRDTQYF.

V usage is TRBV11-2 and J usage is TRBJ1-6; TRBD1 agrees at 7 bases. CDR3 length equals 13 residues. The ends lost 8 bases at V and 14 bases at J; junction bases unmatched: 12. From germline, CDR1 is SGHAT and CDR2 FQNNGV. CDR3 bases: TGTGCCAGCTCCCAACAGGGGACCGGGACCCTCCACTTT. Its protein is CASSQQGTGTLHF. The variable domain in full, completed from reference TRBV11-2 and TRBJ1-6, reads EAGVAQSPRYKIIEKRQSVAFWCNPISGHATLYWYQQILGQGPKLLIQFQNNGVVDDSQLPKDRFSAERLKGVDSTLKIQPAKLEDSAVYLCASSQQGTGTLHFGNGTRLTVT.

The rearrangement links TRBV23-1 to TRBJ2-7, with 7 positions matching TRBD1. Being an ORF, TRBV23-1 has a function that is uncertain. The CDR3 spans 17 residues. With V trimmed by 0 bases and J by 2 bases, 10 bases remained unmatched. As DNA, the CDR3 is TGCGCCAGCAGTCAATCTAACACAGGGACAGTTGCCTACGAGCAGTACTTC. Residues: CASSQSNTGTVAYEQYF.

This clone was observed a single time. This sequence joins TRBV5-8 and TRBJ2-6; tentatively, D is TRBD1 (6 bases). Germline assignment: CDR1 SGHTS and CDR2 YDEGEE. Trimming stripped 4 bases from V and 2 bases from J, with 16 bases between. CDR3 length: 17 amino acids. The CDR3 loop is CASSVTGSPTGANVLTF. The CDR3 nucleotides are TGTGCCAGCAGCGTGACAGGATCCCCTACTGGGGCCAACGTCCTGACTTTC.

V gene TRBV18 combines with J gene TRBJ1-3; TRBD1 matches 11 bases. This CDR3 has 15 residues. J lost 0 bases, V lost 8 bases, and 3 bases had no gene match. Looked up from germline, CDR1 is KGHSH and CDR2 is LQKENI. The CDR3 nucleotides read TGTGCCAGCCAAGGACAGGGGGCCTCTGGAAACACCATATATTTT. Protein sequence: CASQGQGASGNTIYF.

The chain carries TRBV4-3 and TRBJ1-2; 7 bases agree with TRBD1. This CDR3 region has 13 residues. Germline CDR1 reads LGHNA; CDR2 reads YSLEER. V trimming: 3 bases; J trimming: 8 bases; junction bases outside the gene matches: 6. In nucleotides, the CDR3 is TGCGCCAGCAGCCACGCTCACAGGGGCGGCTACACCTTC. It codes for CASSHAHRGGYTF.

The rearrangement joins TRBV5-1 to TRBJ1-6, with 10 bases identical to TRBD1. V shed 0 bases and J 5 bases; nucleotides not matched to a gene: 2. Looked up from germline, CDR1 is SGHRS and CDR2 is YFSETQ. The CDR3 sequence is 16 residues long. The CDR3 nucleotides read TGCGCCAGCAGCTTGGGACAGGGGGCGAATAATTCACCCCTCCACTTT. Translated, it gives CASSLGQGANNSPLHF.

This chain links TRBV4-3 with TRBJ1-4; no clear D gene. Germline assignment: CDR1 LGHNA and CDR2 YSLEER. The CDR3 loop spans 18 amino acids. Trimming took 1 base from V and 5 from J, leaving 20 bases between them. The CDR3 DNA sequence: TGCGCCAGCAGCCAAGGACCTAGCAGAGAACAGAGAAATGAAAAACTGTTTTTT. Translating gives CASSQGPSREQRNEKLFF.

The chain employs TRBV5-1 and TRBJ2-1; tentatively, D is TRBD1 (5 bases). Germline-derived CDR1 and CDR2 are SGHRS and YFSETQ. The germline V and J ends were trimmed by 4 bases and 0 bases, with 11 bases remaining between them. This CDR3 region has 15 residues. The CDR3 DNA reads TGCGCCAGCAGCCGGCGACAGAGCTCCTACAATGAGCAGTTCTTC. Translated: CASSRRQSSYNEQFF.

The chain joins TRBV20-1 to TRBJ1-1, with D perhaps matching TRBD1 (5 bases). The CDR3 contains 11 residues. V was pared by 8 bases and J by 7 bases, with 14 bases between. Germline V lookup: CDR1 DFQATT, CDR2 SNEGSKA (reference sequence). CDR3 coding DNA: TGCAGTCTCAGACCGGGACTTGAAGCTTTCTTT. It is translated as CSLRPGLEAFF.

CDR3 nucleotide sequence: TGTGCCAGCAGCCCGCTAAGGACAGACTCCTACGAGCAGTACTTC. It codes for CASSPLRTDSYEQYF. The chain joins TRBV27 to TRBJ2-7; possible D gene TRBD1, 6 bases. This CDR3 spans 15 amino acids. The V gene lost 6 bases and the J gene lost 0 bases, with 15 bases spanning the gap. CDR1 MNHEY and CDR2 SMNVEV come from the germline V gene (reference sequence).

The V call is TRBV10-3, the J call TRBJ2-7; 7 nucleotides line up with TRBD1. The CDR3 is 16 amino acids. From germline, CDR1 is ENHRY and CDR2 SYGVKD. Unmatched junction bases numbered 12, after V lost 6 bases and J lost 1 base. Here the CDR3 reads CAIRRGTVGGSYEQYF. CDR3 nucleotides: TGTGCCATCAGGCGAGGGACAGTTGGGGGATCCTACGAGCAGTACTTC.

V and J are TRBV4-2 and TRBJ1-5; D remains unclear. The CDR3 contains 12 residues. The V end was cut by 3 bases, the J end by 4 bases, with 4 bases between. Germline values: CDR1 LGHNA, CDR2 YNFKEQ. The CDR3: CASSQENQPQHF. The CDR3 DNA follows: TGTGCCAGCAGCCAGGAGAATCAGCCCCAGCATTTT.